The next 21 T cell receptor beta chains were all read from a single sample in a study of PD-1 blockade in classical Hodgkin lymphoma. Repertoires were generated with immunoSEQ multiplex PCR, while TCRdb's copy carries only in-frame clones and drops some. The profile shows around 20,000 clones, nearly 90% of them singletons. Time point here: newly diagnosed, previously untreated cHL patient sample. The CD4+ T cells used were purified from thawed PBMCs through magnetic negative selection. Material: CD4+ T cells from blood. Source of these receptors: a human donor with classical Hodgkin lymphoma.

V is TRBV11-3 and J is TRBJ1-1, with TRBD1 identical over 10 bases. V lost 6 bases, J lost 6 bases, and 16 bases stayed unmatched. Germline-derived CDR1 and CDR2 are SGHNT and YENEEA. This CDR3 spans 17 amino acids. The DNA of the CDR3 is TGTGCCAGCAGGAGCCGGGACAGGGGACCGGTAGGGGCTGAAGCTTTCTTT. Its protein is CASRSRDRGPVGAEAFF.

The chain has TRBV18 and TRBJ2-7; D gene unclear. Germline V lookup: CDR1 KGHSH, CDR2 LQKENI. Trimming shortened V by 3 bases and J by 3 bases, and 6 bases separated the two germline ends. The CDR3 is 12 residues long. In nucleotides, the CDR3 is TGTGCCAGCTCACCCTCGCTCTACGAGCAGTACTTC. This translates into CASSPSLYEQYF. Full variable domain (remainder filled in from reference TRBV18 and TRBJ2-7): NAGVMQNPRHLVRRRGQEARLRCSPMKGHSHVYWYRQLPEEGLKFMVYLQKENIIDESGMPKERFSAEFPKEGPSILRIQQVVRGDSAAYFCASSPSLYEQYFGPGTRLTVT.

This clone was observed a single time. This chain joins TRBV7-9 and TRBJ2-3; unclear D gene. CDR1 is SEHNR, CDR2 FQNEAQ, per germline (reference sequence). Trimming took off 6 bases at V and 0 bases at J, with 10 bases between the two ends. The CDR3 extends over 14 amino acids. The CDR3: CASSLSASTDTQYF. The CDR3 region has the DNA TGTGCCAGCAGTCTCTCGGCGAGCACAGATACGCAGTATTTT.

The rearrangement uses TRBV14 and TRBJ2-2, with 9 nucleotides matching TRBD2. The CDR3 is made up of 16 amino acids. Germline loops: CDR1 SGHDN, CDR2 FVKESK. Germline trimming cut 3 bases from V and 1 base from J; bases unmatched to any gene: 3. CDR3 nucleotides: TGTGCCAGCAGCCAGATAGCGGGAGTGAACACCGGGGAGCTGTTTTTT. It yields the protein CASSQIAGVNTGELFF.

This clone was seen more than once but under ten times. The V and J genes are TRBV29-1 and TRBJ1-1; 7 bases fit TRBD1. From germline, CDR1 is SQVTM and CDR2 ANQGSEA. The CDR3 has 14 residues. Unmatched junction bases numbered 11, after V lost 6 bases and J lost 4 bases. The CDR3 reads CSVQFRQGGTEAFF. CDR3 DNA: TGCAGCGTACAATTCCGACAGGGAGGCACTGAAGCTTTCTTT.

The rearrangement joins TRBV30 to TRBJ2-2; no clear D. Germline loops: CDR1 GTSNPN, CDR2 SVGIG (reference sequence). This CDR3 region has 14 residues. V was clipped by 0 bases and J by 8 bases, with 13 bases between them. CDR3 bases: TGTGCCTGGAGTGTAACTCGTCAAACGGGGGAGCTGTTTTTT. Protein sequence: CAWSVTRQTGELFF.

CDR3 residues: CASSLIATGELFF. CDR3 nucleotides: TGTGCCAGCAGCTTAATTGCCACCGGGGAGCTGTTTTTT. The genes are TRBV11-2 and TRBJ2-2; D call uncertain. Trimming removed 2 bases from V and 4 bases from J, with 5 bases in between. The CDR3 is 13 residues long. Germline V gene data show CDR1 as SGHAT and CDR2 as FQNNGV. Complete variable domain (other parts from reference TRBV11-2 and TRBJ2-2): EAGVAQSPRYKIIEKRQSVAFWCNPISGHATLYWYQQILGQGPKLLIQFQNNGVVDDSQLPKDRFSAERLKGVDSTLKIQPAKLEDSAVYLCASSLIATGELFFGEGSRLTVL.

Note on this clone: One end of the junction varies from germline; a read error may be responsible. This chain uses TRBV7-2 with TRBJ2-1; TRBD2 agrees at 10 bases. The CDR3 loop spans 17 amino acids. Germline V gene data show CDR1 as SGHTA and CDR2 as FQGNSA. CDR3 in amino acids: CASRLGFQRGGYNEQFF. The CDR3 DNA reads TGTGCCAGCAGGTTAGGTTTTCAGCGGGGGGGATACAATGAGCAGTTCTTC.

As regards this clone: One end of the junction does not line up with germline, which may come from a read error. The chain links TRBV2 to TRBJ2-7; a weak D match, TRBD1 (5 bases). Germline CDR1 reads SNHLY; CDR2 reads FYNNEI. The CDR3 spans 14 residues. The CDR3 DNA follows: TGTGCCAGCAGTGAAGAAAGACAGTCTGGGAAAGTTTGCTTC. Its protein is CASSEERQSGKVCF. The full variable domain, completed using reference TRBV2 and TRBJ2-7, is EPEVTQTPSHQVTQMGQEVILRCVPISNHLYFYWYRQILGQKVEFLVSFYNNEISEKSEIFDDQFSVERPDGSNFTLKIRSTKLEDSAMYFCASSEERQSGKVCFGPGTRLTVT.

The chain couples TRBV6-6 to TRBJ1-1; 7 bases map to TRBD1. This CDR3 contains 15 residues. CDR1 and CDR2 (germline): MNHNY, SVGAGI (reference sequence). Losses at the gene ends were 4 bases for V and 4 bases for J; bases not matched to a gene: 9. DNA for the CDR3: TGTGCCAGCAGTTTACAGGGGCCCCAAGGCACTGAAGCTTTCTTT. It specifies CASSLQGPQGTEAFF.

V is TRBV13 and J is TRBJ1-2; 7 nucleotides agree with TRBD1. The CDR3 length is 14 residues. V shed 5 bases and J 2 bases; nucleotides not matched to a gene: 5. Germline V gene lookup returns CDR1 PRHDT and CDR2 FYEKMQ (reference sequence). The CDR3: CASSTGTANYGYTF. The CDR3 DNA reads TGTGCCAGCAGCACGGGGACAGCCAACTATGGCTACACCTTC. Drawing the rest from reference TRBV13 and TRBJ1-2, the complete variable domain is AAGVIQSPRHLIKEKRETATLKCYPIPRHDTVYWYQQGPGQDPQFLISFYEKMQSDKGSIPDRFSAQQFSDYHSELNMSSLELGDSALYFCASSTGTANYGYTFGSGTRLTVV.

The V and J genes are TRBV7-2 and TRBJ2-6, with TRBD1 as a possible D gene (6 bases). The CDR3 runs 17 residues. Trimming removed 6 bases from V and 0 bases from J, with 15 bases in between. Germline V CDR1 and CDR2: SGHTA, FQGNSA. In nucleotides, the CDR3 is TGTGCCAGCAGTCCGACGACAGGCCTCTCTGGGGCCAACGTCCTGACTTTC. This codes for CASSPTTGLSGANVLTF.

The chain joins TRBV12-2 to TRBJ1-2. TRBV12-2 is a known pseudogene. The CDR3 has 14 residues. The CDR3 sequence is CASRLPLRLYGYTF. CDR3 sequence (DNA): TGTGCAAGTCGCCTCCCCCTTCGACTCTATGGCTACACCTTC.

This clone was found a few times. The chain carries TRBV19 and TRBJ1-2; weak D call: TRBD1 (5 bases). This CDR3 region has 14 residues. The V gene's germline CDR1 is LNHDA and CDR2 SQIVND (reference sequence). The V end lost 0 bases, the J end lost 9 bases, and 14 bases lay between the germline ends. CDR3 sequence: CASSIDPQVFSYTF. The CDR3 region has the DNA TGTGCCAGTAGTATAGATCCACAGGTATTTAGCTACACCTTC.

This chain uses TRBV5-1 with TRBJ2-7, with D perhaps TRBD1 or TRBD2 (6 bases each). The CDR3 is 13 amino acids. Germline V gene lookup returns CDR1 SGHRS and CDR2 YFSETQ. Trimming pared 4 bases from V and 3 bases from J, leaving 11 bases between. The CDR3 nucleotides read TGCGCCAGCAGCCTGGAGGGGGGCTACGAGCAGTACTTC. Translation gives CASSLEGGYEQYF.

The V call is TRBV6-5, the J call TRBJ1-5; D is possibly TRBD1 (5 bases). The germline gives CDR1 MNHEY, CDR2 SVGAGI. The ends were cut back, 6 bases at V and 6 bases at J, with 18 bases in the middle. The CDR3 is 15 residues long. The CDR3 nucleotides read TGTGCCAGCAGCCTCCGAGCCGGGGCGGGTCAGCCCCAGCATTTT. Translated: CASSLRAGAGQPQHF.

This rearrangement joins TRBV19 to TRBJ2-7, with 12 bases fitting TRBD1. The J segment lost 2 bases and the V segment lost 2 bases, leaving 13 bases of the junction unmatched. The germline V gene encodes CDR1 LNHDA and CDR2 SQIVND (reference sequence). CDR3 length equals 19 residues. The CDR3 bases are TGTGCCAGTAGTATACGGGACAGGGGGCAAAGGGGACCAGCCTACGAGCAGTACTTC. This codes for CASSIRDRGQRGPAYEQYF.

This clone was counted once. This chain links TRBV6-1 with TRBJ1-5, with D unclear. Germline CDR1 reads MNHNS; CDR2 reads SASEGT. The CDR3 loop spans 14 amino acids. V was pared by 2 bases and J by 3 bases, with 8 bases between. CDR3 region: CASSEILDNQPQHF. CDR3 coding DNA: TGTGCCAGCAGTGAAATCTTGGACAATCAGCCCCAGCATTTT.

V is TRBV11-3 and J is TRBJ2-1; D is perhaps TRBD1 (5 bases). Germline V gene sequence: CDR1 SGHNT, CDR2 YENEEA. The CDR3 is made up of 12 amino acids. Trimming pared 5 bases from V and 5 bases from J, leaving 7 bases between. The CDR3 loop reads CASSPGHNEQFF. As DNA, the CDR3 is TGTGCCAGCAGCCCAGGGCACAATGAGCAGTTCTTC.

V is TRBV6-5 and J is TRBJ1-2; tentative D call: TRBD1 (6 bases). This CDR3 has 13 amino acids. V was pared by 4 bases and J by 3 bases, with 9 bases between. The germline V gene has CDR1 MNHEY and CDR2 SVGAGI. The CDR3 loop is CASSSYRDYGYTF. The CDR3 DNA sequence: TGTGCCAGCAGTTCCTACAGGGACTATGGCTACACCTTC.

The CDR3 protein is CASRSSGTPDVDTIYF. The CDR3 nucleotides read TGTGCCAGCAGGTCCTCCGGGACTCCGGACGTGGACACCATATATTTT. The J gene is TRBJ1-3, the V gene TRBV28; tentatively, D is TRBD1 (5 bases). With 6 bases removed from V and 8 bases from J, the gap between germline ends came to 23 bases. This CDR3 is built from 16 residues. Per germline, CDR1 MDHEN and CDR2 SYDVKM.